This entry lists 32 T cell receptor beta chains sequenced from one sample in a study of CD8+ T cells in alopecia areata. Extracted from the samples, RNA was reverse transcribed into cDNA to serve as the sequencing template. Profiling relied on immunoSEQ multiplex PCR, and the TCRdb table lists in-frame clones only, not all of them. Among 130,000 to 150,000 clones listed, roughly half were seen once. The source was CD4+ T cells sorted from blood, collected at week 0. These receptors originate from a human donor with alopecia areata.

V gene TRBV7-3 combines with J gene TRBJ2-7; 7 bases are shared with TRBD2. This CDR3 is built from 13 residues. With V trimmed by 5 bases and J by 5 bases, 6 bases remained unmatched. Germline CDR1 SGHTA, CDR2 FQGTGA. CDR3 sequence (DNA): TGTGCCAGCAGCCCCACGGGGGGTCACGAGCAGTACTTC. This translates into CASSPTGGHEQYF.

Worth noting for this clone: Relative to the germline gene, one junction end is altered; a read error may explain this. The gene calls are TRBV6-1 and TRBJ1-5; TRBD1 matches 8 bases. The CDR3 contains 13 residues. CDR1 and CDR2 from the germline V gene are MNHNS and SASEGT. In DNA form, the CDR3 reads TGTGCCAGCAGCGACAGGGGTAATCGGCCCCAGCATTTT. This sequence encodes CASSDRGNRPQHF.

This clone has a handful of counts. This sequence joins TRBV29-1 and TRBJ2-1; 10 nucleotides match TRBD2. The germline V gene has CDR1 SQVTM and CDR2 ANQGSEA. After removal of 7 bases from V and 4 bases from J, the junction contained 10 bases not matched to a gene. CDR3 size: 15 residues. The CDR3 nucleotides read TGCAGCGGGACTAGCGGCAAAACTAGTTACAATGAGCAGTTCTTC. Its translation: CSGTSGKTSYNEQFF.

Details on this clone: The sample holds other DNA sequences that translate to the same CDR3. This chain joins TRBV29-1 and TRBJ2-5; perhaps TRBD1 as D (5 bases). V gave up 4 bases and J gave up 2 bases, with 8 bases separating them. Germline CDR1 is SQVTM and CDR2 is ANQGSEA. The CDR3 covers 12 residues. The CDR3, as DNA: TGCAGCGTTGGTCAGGGACAAGAGACCCAGTACTTC. Translating it yields CSVGQGQETQYF.

The rearrangement links TRBV4-2 to TRBJ2-5, with D possibly called TRBD1 or TRBD2 (5 bases each). CDR3 size: 15 residues. Trimming left V 8 bases short and J 0 bases short, with 16 bases between. Germline lookup yields CDR1 LGHNA and CDR2 YNFKEQ. This CDR3 is CASGAVGTYQETQYF. The CDR3, as DNA: TGTGCCAGCGGGGCGGTGGGGACGTACCAAGAGACCCAGTACTTC.

The chain combines TRBV5-1 with TRBJ2-7; 9 bases are a match to TRBD2. Trimming at V came to 1 base and at J to 3 bases, leaving 5 bases not matched to a gene. CDR1 is SGHRS and CDR2 is YFSETQ in the germline V gene. CDR3 length: 15 amino acids. The CDR3 sequence: CASSLQTSGFYEQYF. The CDR3, as DNA: TGCGCCAGCAGCTTGCAGACTAGCGGTTTCTACGAGCAGTACTTC.

V usage is TRBV5-4 and J usage is TRBJ2-6; a weak D match, TRBD1 (6 bases). Germline lookup yields CDR1 SGHNT and CDR2 YYREEE (reference sequence). The V end lost 0 bases, the J end lost 2 bases, and 6 bases lay between the germline ends. This CDR3 has 15 residues. The CDR3 DNA reads TGTGCCAGCAGCTTGGACAGGGCTGGGGCCAACGTCCTGACTTTC. This codes for CASSLDRAGANVLTF.

This clone turned up a few times. V gene TRBV7-2 combines with J gene TRBJ2-3, with TRBD1 matching over 9 bases. Germline values: CDR1 SGHTA, CDR2 FQGNSA. The J segment lost 5 bases and the V segment lost 0 bases, leaving 9 bases of the junction unmatched. The CDR3 length is 17 residues. Written as DNA, the CDR3 is TGTGCCAGCAGCTTAGCGGATTGGGACAGGGACGAAGATACGCAGTATTTT. It translates to CASSLADWDRDEDTQYF.

V is TRBV18 and J is TRBJ1-1, with D perhaps matching TRBD1 (6 bases). There are 17 residues in the CDR3. V lost 0 bases, J lost 0 bases, and 14 bases lay in between. From germline, CDR1 is KGHSH and CDR2 LQKENI. The CDR3 DNA is TGTGCCAGCTCACCACCGGGGGCGGCCAGATTGAACACTGAAGCTTTCTTT. Amino acid sequence: CASSPPGAARLNTEAFF.

The J gene is TRBJ2-7, the V gene TRBV23-1; 10 nucleotides match TRBD2. TRBV23-1 has ORF status, its function being uncertain. This CDR3 region has 16 residues. With 2 bases clipped from V and 4 bases from J, the junction kept 8 bases outside the gene matches. CDR3 loop: CASSQRLLAGDYEQYF. The CDR3, as DNA: TGCGCCAGCAGTCAACGCCTCCTAGCGGGAGATTACGAGCAGTACTTC.

The chain recombines TRBV18 with TRBJ2-7; 7 bases are shared with TRBD1. Germline CDR1 KGHSH, CDR2 LQKENI. J gave up 6 bases and V 3 bases, and 5 bases lay outside the gene matches. This CDR3 region has 13 residues. CDR3: CASSPGQVGEQYF. The CDR3 DNA follows: TGTGCCAGCTCACCCGGACAGGTAGGCGAGCAGTACTTC. The complete variable domain, with remaining parts taken from reference TRBV18 and TRBJ2-7, reads NAGVMQNPRHLVRRRGQEARLRCSPMKGHSHVYWYRQLPEEGLKFMVYLQKENIIDESGMPKERFSAEFPKEGPSILRIQQVVRGDSAAYFCASSPGQVGEQYFGPGTRLTVT.

CDR3 sequence: CASSVAGLAGEVQYF. The CDR3 nucleotides read TGTGCCAGCAGCGTAGCGGGACTAGCGGGAGAGGTGCAGTACTTC. V usage is TRBV9 and J usage is TRBJ2-7, with TRBD2 matching 14 bases. The V and J ends lost 0 bases and 9 bases, in that order; junction bases with no gene match: 5. CDR1 is SGDLS and CDR2 is YYNGEE in the germline V gene. The CDR3 is 15 amino acids.

V gene TRBV15 combines with J gene TRBJ1-5; tentative D call: TRBD1 (6 bases). With 3 bases removed from V and 6 bases from J, the gap between germline ends came to 15 bases. The V gene's germline CDR1 is LNHNV and CDR2 YYDKDF (reference sequence). This CDR3 spans 15 amino acids. CDR3 coding DNA: TGTGCCACCAGCAGGGGGGCACAGGGACGTCAGCCCCAGCATTTT. This translates into CATSRGAQGRQPQHF.

The chain couples TRBV10-1 to TRBJ2-1, with TRBD1 matching 8 bases. The length of the CDR3 is 14 residues. The V and J ends lost 3 bases and 9 bases, in that order; junction bases with no gene match: 7. CDR1 is WNHNN and CDR2 is SYGVQD in the germline V gene (reference sequence). DNA of the CDR3: TGCGCCAGCAGTGACATAGGACAGGGCAGTGAGCAGTTCTTC. This codes for CASSDIGQGSEQFF.

J is TRBJ1-2 and V is TRBV4-2, with a possible D match to TRBD1 (6 bases). This CDR3 contains 14 residues. Germline V lookup: CDR1 LGHNA, CDR2 YNFKEQ. V lost 5 bases and J lost 6, with 16 bases in between. The CDR3 protein is CASSTLQGSNGYTF. CDR3 sequence (DNA): TGTGCCAGCAGCACCTTACAGGGTTCTAATGGCTACACCTTC.

This chain connects TRBV29-1 to TRBJ2-1; 15 bases are shared with TRBD2. Losses at the gene ends were 1 base for V and 0 bases for J; bases not matched to a gene: 4. Germline CDR1 reads SQVTM; CDR2 reads ANQGSEA. CDR3 length: 18 amino acids. CDR3 protein: CSVEGGLAGGDSYNEQFF. CDR3 sequence (DNA): TGCAGCGTTGAAGGAGGACTAGCGGGAGGGGACTCCTACAATGAGCAGTTCTTC.

The chain carries TRBV15 and TRBJ2-5; D not resolved. CDR1 and CDR2 (germline): LNHNV, YYDKDF (reference sequence). Trimming cost V 1 base and J 4 bases, with 7 bases left between them. The CDR3 consists of 13 residues. CDR3 amino acids: CATSRGPRETQYF. Written as DNA, the CDR3 is TGTGCCACCAGCAGAGGGCCCCGAGAGACCCAGTACTTC.

This clone turned up a few times. The chain is built from TRBV7-2 and TRBJ2-5; TRBD1 or TRBD2 may be the D gene (5 bases each). V was trimmed by 2 bases and J by 11 bases, leaving 27 bases between them. Germline CDR1 reads SGHTA; CDR2 reads FQGNSA. The CDR3 covers 17 residues. The CDR3 DNA reads TGTGCCAGCAGCTTAATCGGAGGCCTCAGGGCCGACCTGGCGCAGTACTTC. Residues: CASSLIGGLRADLAQYF.

The rearrangement uses TRBV29-1 and TRBJ2-7; TRBD1 matches at 7 bases. From germline, CDR1 is SQVTM and CDR2 ANQGSEA. V was pared by 4 bases and J by 6 bases, with 6 bases of the junction left unmatched. The CDR3 contains 12 residues. This CDR3 reads CSVVTGVPEQYF. CDR3 nucleotide sequence: TGCAGCGTTGTAACAGGGGTTCCCGAGCAGTACTTC.

The chain is built from TRBV29-1 and TRBJ2-7, with TRBD1 matching 12 bases. Germline V gives CDR1 SQVTM, CDR2 ANQGSEA. This CDR3 contains 13 residues. Trimming at V came to 7 bases and at J to 6 bases, leaving 7 bases not matched to a gene. CDR3 in amino acids: CSAAGTGGSEQYF. The DNA of the CDR3 is TGCAGCGCTGCCGGGACAGGGGGCAGCGAGCAGTACTTC.

This clone occurred once. The CDR3 sequence is CASRTTGSYEQYF. The DNA of the CDR3 is TGTGCCAGCAGGACGACCGGGTCCTACGAGCAGTACTTC. The J gene is TRBJ2-7, the V gene TRBV2; D remains ambiguous. V lost 6 bases and J 1 base, leaving 10 bases between the germline ends. There are 13 residues in the CDR3. Looked up from germline, CDR1 is SNHLY and CDR2 is FYNNEI.

J is TRBJ1-1 and V is TRBV10-3; unclear D gene. CDR3 length: 15 residues. V lost 6 bases, J lost 4 bases, and 18 bases lay in between. CDR1 is ENHRY, CDR2 SYGVKD, per germline. The CDR3 loop reads CAISVAAHGVTEAFF. The CDR3 bases are TGTGCCATCAGCGTGGCAGCCCACGGTGTCACTGAAGCTTTCTTT.

A note on this clone: In the same sample, other DNA sequences code for this CDR3. The chain recombines TRBV29-1 with TRBJ2-3; maybe TRBD1 (5 bases). Per the germline V gene, CDR1 is SQVTM and CDR2 is ANQGSEA. This CDR3 is built from 14 residues. Trimming removed 5 bases from V and 2 bases from J, with 14 bases in between. The CDR3 DNA follows: TGCAGCGTTAAACGGACACTACCCACAGATACGCAGTATTTT. As protein: CSVKRTLPTDTQYF.

The V call is TRBV18, the J call TRBJ2-5; D gene ambiguous. V was clipped by 3 bases and J by 1 base, with 3 bases between them. The CDR3 length is 12 residues. CDR1 and CDR2 from the germline V gene are KGHSH and LQKENI. Written as DNA, the CDR3 is TGTGCCAGCTCACCCCTCCAAGAGACCCAGTACTTC. Translated, it gives CASSPLQETQYF. Based on the CDR3 plus reference TRBV18 and TRBJ2-5, the full variable domain is NAGVMQNPRHLVRRRGQEARLRCSPMKGHSHVYWYRQLPEEGLKFMVYLQKENIIDESGMPKERFSAEFPKEGPSILRIQQVVRGDSAAYFCASSPLQETQYFGPGTRLLVL.

The V call is TRBV4-1, the J call TRBJ1-1, with D unresolved. V lost 1 base, J lost 0 bases, and 9 bases lay in between. The CDR3 sequence is 15 residues long. Germline V gene data show CDR1 as MGHRA and CDR2 as YSYEKL. The chain's CDR3 is CASSQVVGMNTEAFF. The CDR3 DNA reads as TGCGCCAGCAGCCAAGTGGTGGGTATGAACACTGAAGCTTTCTTT.

The chain couples TRBV6-5 to TRBJ2-1; 8 nucleotides line up with TRBD1. V shed 6 bases and J 3 bases; nucleotides not matched to a gene: 7. Per the germline V gene, CDR1 is MNHEY and CDR2 is SVGAGI. The CDR3 covers 15 residues. Here the CDR3 DNA reads TGTGCCAGCAGCGCAGGGGGCGCCGGCTACAATGAGCAGTTCTTC. Translated, it gives CASSAGGAGYNEQFF.

The rearrangement links TRBV6-6 to TRBJ2-5, with no clear D. The germline CDR1 and CDR2 sequences are MNHNY and SVGAGI (reference sequence). Trimming removed 0 bases from V and 0 bases from J, with 5 bases in between. This CDR3 spans 14 amino acids. CDR3 bases: TGTGCCAGCAGTTACTCAAGGAACCAAGAGACCCAGTACTTC. Translated, it gives CASSYSRNQETQYF.

This chain links TRBV4-2 with TRBJ2-7; D is undetermined. The CDR3 sequence is 11 residues long. Trimming took 3 bases from V and 10 from J, leaving 10 bases between them. The germline V gene has CDR1 LGHNA and CDR2 YNFKEQ. CDR3 protein: CASSHRSEQYF. As DNA, the CDR3 is TGTGCCAGCAGCCACAGATCTGAACAGTACTTC.

The chain uses TRBV7-9 and TRBJ2-7; D remains unclear. V lost 4 bases and J 2 bases, leaving 6 bases between the germline ends. The CDR3 loop spans 12 amino acids. The germline CDR1 and CDR2 sequences are SEHNR and FQNEAQ (reference sequence). The CDR3 reads CASSSFPYEQYF. CDR3 in DNA: TGTGCCAGCAGCTCCTTCCCCTACGAGCAGTACTTC.

This clone was counted between two and nine times. The chain couples TRBV30 to TRBJ2-7; 8 bases map to TRBD1. J lost 5 bases, V lost 8 bases, and 11 bases had no gene match. Germline V gene lookup returns CDR1 GTSNPN and CDR2 SVGIG (reference sequence). CDR3 length: 13 amino acids. Here the CDR3 DNA reads TGTGCCAGATCAAGCGGACAGGGCGACGAGCAGTACTTC. It specifies CARSSGQGDEQYF.

The chain links TRBV30 to TRBJ1-2; 7 bases fit TRBD1. The CDR3 consists of 13 residues. V shed 5 bases, J shed 7 bases, and the junction held 10 bases outside the gene matches. Germline loops: CDR1 GTSNPN, CDR2 SVGIG (reference sequence). The CDR3, as DNA: TGTGCCTGGGAGGGACAGCTGCGGGCTGGCTACACCTTC. It codes for CAWEGQLRAGYTF.

The chain links TRBV7-2 to TRBJ2-5; possibly TRBD2 for D (6 bases). Trimming removed 4 bases at V and 5 bases at J, with 11 bases between. Germline-derived CDR1 and CDR2 are SGHTA and FQGNSA. This CDR3 is built from 13 residues. CDR3 amino acids: CASSSEGRETQYF. CDR3 in DNA: TGTGCCAGCAGCTCGGAGGGCCGTGAGACCCAGTACTTC.